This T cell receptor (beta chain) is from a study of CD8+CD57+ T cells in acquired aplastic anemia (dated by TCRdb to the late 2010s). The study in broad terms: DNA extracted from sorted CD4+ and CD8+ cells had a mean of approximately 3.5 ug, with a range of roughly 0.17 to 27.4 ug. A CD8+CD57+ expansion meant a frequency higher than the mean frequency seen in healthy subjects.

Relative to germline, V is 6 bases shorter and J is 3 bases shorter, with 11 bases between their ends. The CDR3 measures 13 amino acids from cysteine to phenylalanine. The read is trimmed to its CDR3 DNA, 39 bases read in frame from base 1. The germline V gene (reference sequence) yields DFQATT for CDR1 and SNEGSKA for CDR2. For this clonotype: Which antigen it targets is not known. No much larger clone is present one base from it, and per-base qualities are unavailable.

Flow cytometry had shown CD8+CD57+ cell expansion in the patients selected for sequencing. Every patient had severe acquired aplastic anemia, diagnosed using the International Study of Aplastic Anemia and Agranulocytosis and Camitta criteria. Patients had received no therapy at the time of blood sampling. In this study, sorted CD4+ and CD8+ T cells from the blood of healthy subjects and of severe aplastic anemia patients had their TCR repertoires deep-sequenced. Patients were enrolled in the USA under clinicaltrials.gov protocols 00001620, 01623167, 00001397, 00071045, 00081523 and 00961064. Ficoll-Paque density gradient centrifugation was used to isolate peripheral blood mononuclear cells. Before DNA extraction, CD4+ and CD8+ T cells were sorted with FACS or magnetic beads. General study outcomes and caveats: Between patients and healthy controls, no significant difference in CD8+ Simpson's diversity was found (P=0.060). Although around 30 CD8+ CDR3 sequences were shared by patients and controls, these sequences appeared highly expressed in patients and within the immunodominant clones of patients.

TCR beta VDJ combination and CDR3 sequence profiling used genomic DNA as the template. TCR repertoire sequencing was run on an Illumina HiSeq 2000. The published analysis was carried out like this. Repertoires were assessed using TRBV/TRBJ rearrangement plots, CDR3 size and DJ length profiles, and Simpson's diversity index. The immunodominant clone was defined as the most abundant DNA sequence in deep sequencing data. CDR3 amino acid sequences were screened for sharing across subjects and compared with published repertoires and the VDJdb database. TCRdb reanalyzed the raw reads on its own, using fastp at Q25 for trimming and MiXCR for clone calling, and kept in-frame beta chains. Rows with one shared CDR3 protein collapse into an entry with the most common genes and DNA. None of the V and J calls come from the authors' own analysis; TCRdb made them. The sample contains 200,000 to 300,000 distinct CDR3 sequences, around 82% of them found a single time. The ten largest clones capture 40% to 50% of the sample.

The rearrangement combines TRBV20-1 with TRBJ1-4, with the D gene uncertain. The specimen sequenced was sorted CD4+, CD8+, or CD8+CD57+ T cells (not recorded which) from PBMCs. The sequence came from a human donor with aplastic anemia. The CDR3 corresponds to CSASRRSNEKLFF. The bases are TGCAGTGCGAGCCGCAGGTCTAATGAAAAACTGTTTTTT.